This TCR beta chain was obtained from a study of tumor-infiltrating lymphocytes in primary liver carcinoma. Concerning this clonotype: At one boundary the junction diverges from the germline segment, which might be a read error.

Each 20-30 mg portion of unsorted bulk tissue served as the source for co-extraction of RNA and DNA. The investigators made TCR beta cDNA from approximately 500 ng total RNA, using a constant-region primer. Three nested multiplex PCR rounds, a slightly modified ARM-PCR, produced the libraries for TCR beta. The first two PCR rounds used TRBV1-TRBV30 forward primers with a C-beta reverse primer, 9 to 11 cycles each. TCRdb passed the multiplex PCR reads through MiXCR, listing each CDR3 protein once. The table includes approximately 110,000 distinct CDR3 sequences, 55% to 65% detected once. The CDR3 extends over 14 amino acids. Per the germline V gene, CDR1 is SGHDN and CDR2 is FVKESK.

This TCR was recovered from a woman in her sixties or seventies with primary liver carcinoma and hepatitis B virus infection. This chain connects TRBV14 to TRBJ1-2; the D gene is possibly TRBD1 (5 bases). The sample comprised liver tumor tissue from sampling region 1. Subset noted: tumor region T1, superior pole. The CDR3, as DNA: TGTGCCAGCAGTCAACGGGACTTTAGGTATGGCTGCACCTTC. Encoded protein: CASSQRDFRYGCTF.